The 16 T cell receptor beta chains given below trace back to one sample, sequenced in a study of T cells after yellow fever vaccination. TCRdb used MiXCR to reprocess the 5' RACE reads, holding one entry per CDR3 protein. Among roughly 520,000 distinct CDR3 sequences listed, around a fifth were seen once. Sample: PBMCs, taken approximately 22 days after the first yellow fever vaccination. The receptors come from a man younger than 35 who received the YFV17D yellow fever vaccine.

The V gene is TRBV12-3 or TRBV12-4, the J gene TRBJ2-3, with 9 bases fitting TRBD1. V shed 8 bases, J shed 4 bases, and the junction held 10 bases outside the gene matches. The CDR3 loop spans 15 amino acids. The CDR3, as DNA: TGTGCCAGCCCCGGTAGGGGACAGGGACCAGATACGCAGTATTTT. This translates into CASPGRGQGPDTQYF.

This clonotype was counted a few times. V gene TRBV20-1 combines with J gene TRBJ1-5; no clear D gene. This CDR3 contains 12 residues. Germline assignment: CDR1 DFQATT and CDR2 SNEGSKA (reference sequence). The V gene lost 3 bases and the J gene lost 5 bases, with 8 bases spanning the gap. CDR3 loop: CSASGSDQPQHF. As DNA, the CDR3 is TGCAGTGCTAGCGGGTCTGATCAGCCCCAGCATTTT.

The V gene is TRBV27, the J gene TRBJ1-2, with 11 positions matching TRBD1. Looked up from germline, CDR1 is MNHEY and CDR2 is SMNVEV (reference sequence). The V segment lost 7 bases and the J segment 6 bases; nucleotides outside the gene matches: 19. The CDR3 loop spans 18 amino acids. The CDR3 DNA is TGTGCCAGCACTCTCTACTCAACCGGGACAGGGGGGATTAATGGCTACACCTTC. The encoded protein is CASTLYSTGTGGINGYTF.

The chain couples TRBV7-2 to TRBJ2-5; D might be TRBD1 or TRBD2, each matching 5 bases. This CDR3 has 14 residues. From germline, CDR1 is SGHTA and CDR2 FQGNSA. V gave up 8 bases and J gave up 2 bases, with 15 bases separating them. CDR3 loop: CASHVRGAQETQYF. The CDR3 DNA sequence: TGTGCCAGCCACGTACGGGGCGCGCAAGAGACCCAGTACTTC. The entire variable domain, with the rest obtained from reference TRBV7-2 and TRBJ2-5, is as follows: GAGVSQSPSNKVTEKGKDVELRCDPISGHTALYWYRQSLGQGLEFLIYFQGNSAPDKSGLPSDRFSAERTGGSVSTLTIQRTQQEDSAVYLCASHVRGAQETQYFGPGTRLLVL.

This clonotype was observed a few times. V usage is TRBV18 and J usage is TRBJ1-5; TRBD1 aligns across 7 bases. Germline values: CDR1 KGHSH, CDR2 LQKENI. The CDR3 contains 19 residues. The junction had 24 bases not matched to a gene; V was cut back by 6 bases and J by 7 bases. CDR3 DNA: TGTGCCAGCTCTTCCAACCTGGTTCCTGACAGGGAAGGTTTCCAGCCCCAGCATTTT. Protein: CASSSNLVPDREGFQPQHF.

The J gene is TRBJ1-6, the V gene TRBV4-1, with 8 positions matching TRBD1. This CDR3 contains 15 residues. Germline V CDR1 and CDR2: MGHRA, YSYEKL. J was trimmed by 10 bases and V by 2 bases; bases with no gene match: 7. CDR3 amino acids: CASSQTQGEGSPLHF. The DNA of the CDR3 is TGCGCCAGCAGCCAAACACAGGGGGAAGGGTCACCCCTCCACTTT.

The V and J genes are TRBV5-1 and TRBJ1-4, with unresolved D. The germline V gene encodes CDR1 SGHRS and CDR2 YFSETQ. The CDR3 covers 14 residues. Trimming shortened V by 2 bases and J by 6 bases, and 11 bases separated the two germline ends. The CDR3 protein is CASSFTRRDEKLFF. CDR3 bases: TGCGCCAGCAGCTTCACCAGGAGGGATGAAAAACTGTTTTTT.

The chain links TRBV20-1 to TRBJ2-5; unclear D gene. CDR1 is DFQATT, CDR2 SNEGSKA, per germline (reference sequence). The V end was cut by 4 bases, the J end by 0 bases, with 15 bases between. There are 15 residues in the CDR3. CDR3 residues: CSATTNGPYQETQYF. The CDR3 DNA reads TGCAGTGCTACTACGAATGGACCGTACCAAGAGACCCAGTACTTC.

This clonotype was seen only a few times. The chain joins TRBV30 to TRBJ2-7; 8 nucleotides align to TRBD2. CDR3 length: 17 residues. V lost 3 bases and J lost 2; bases outside the gene matches: 15. Per germline, CDR1 GTSNPN and CDR2 SVGIG (reference sequence). In DNA form, the CDR3 reads TGTGCCTGGAGGGCTTGGTACGGCGGGGGGACCACCTACGAGCAGTACTTC. It encodes CAWRAWYGGGTTYEQYF.

The V gene is TRBV7-2, the J gene TRBJ2-5; no definite D call. The V and J ends lost 6 bases and 3 bases respectively, with 14 bases between them. The CDR3 is made up of 14 amino acids. Germline CDR1 SGHTA, CDR2 FQGNSA. The CDR3 DNA is TGTGCCAGCAGTTCCCCGTTGCCAAAAGAGACCCAGTACTTC. Translating it yields CASSSPLPKETQYF.

The rearrangement links TRBV12-3 or TRBV12-4 to TRBJ2-7; possible D gene TRBD1, 5 bases. This CDR3 comprises 13 residues. The ends were cut back, 4 bases at V and 1 base at J, with 8 bases in the middle. The CDR3 protein is CASSSGMSYEQYV. DNA for the CDR3: TGTGCCAGCAGTTCAGGGATGTCCTACGAGCAGTACGTC.

In this sample, this clonotype turned up a few times. The V call is TRBV28, the J call TRBJ1-3, with D perhaps matching TRBD1 (6 bases). The CDR3 contains 16 residues. Germline CDR1 reads MDHEN; CDR2 reads SYDVKM. V lost 6 bases and J 1 base, leaving 16 bases between the germline ends. In DNA, the CDR3 is TGTGCCAGCAGCCCCCGGGGGCTTACATCTGGAAACACCATATATTTT. Translated, it gives CASSPRGLTSGNTIYF.

This clonotype was detected a few times. The chain recombines TRBV4-3 with TRBJ1-6, with 8 bases fitting TRBD1. CDR3 length: 16 residues. Germline lookup yields CDR1 LGHNA and CDR2 YSLEER. V shed 1 base, J shed 7 bases, and the junction held 6 bases outside the gene matches. The CDR3 reads CASSQVDRGLNSPLHF. The CDR3 region has the DNA TGCGCCAGCAGCCAAGTCGACAGGGGTTTGAATTCACCCCTCCACTTT.

This clonotype occurred a few times. V usage is TRBV15 and J usage is TRBJ2-3; D is possibly TRBD1 (6 bases). Per germline, CDR1 LNHNV and CDR2 YYDKDF (reference sequence). The CDR3 covers 14 residues. The ends were cut back, 5 bases at V and 6 bases at J, with 15 bases in the middle. Here the CDR3 reads CATSARRGSDTQYF. CDR3 nucleotide sequence: TGTGCCACCAGCGCTCGAAGGGGGTCCGATACGCAGTATTTT.

This clonotype was seen more than once but under ten times. This sequence joins TRBV3-1 and TRBJ1-2; D perhaps matches TRBD1 (5 bases). The CDR3 extends over 11 amino acids. V was clipped by 7 bases and J by 8 bases, with 11 bases between them. Germline CDR1 and CDR2: LGHDT and YNNKEL (reference sequence). In DNA form, the CDR3 reads TGTGCCAGCAATCAGGGATGGGGCTACACCTTC. Its translation: CASNQGWGYTF.

CDR3: CASHQAESGDTQYF. The DNA for the CDR3 is TGTGCCAGCCATCAGGCGGAGTCGGGGGATACGCAGTATTTT. The chain links TRBV6-1 to TRBJ2-3, with D tentatively TRBD2 (5 bases). The V and J ends lost 8 bases and 6 bases respectively, with 18 bases between them. CDR1 and CDR2 (germline): MNHNS, SASEGT. The CDR3 runs 14 residues.